The 22 T cell receptor beta chains in this list originate from one sample, sequenced in a study of T cells in Graves' hyperthyroidism and ophthalmopathy (dated by TCRdb to the late 2010s). The library was made by multiplex PCR. The instrument given in TCRdb is Illumina HiSeq 2000. TCR beta CDR3 regions were amplified from RNA transcripts. The TCR CDR3 was subjected to a first round of RT-PCR using the HTBI primer set and the Qiagen OneStep RT-PCR kit. Using fastp at Q25 and MiXCR, TCRdb reprocessed the public reads and kept productive beta chains. Each entry is one CDR3 protein sequence, shown with its most common DNA and genes. Within this sample are fewer than 40,000 distinct CDR3 sequences, with approximately 50% of them counted one time only. Under 30% of the sample lies in the top ten. The sample was blood. All receptors come from a woman aged 40 to 55 with Graves' ophthalmopathy.

A remark on this clonotype: Because it lacks the conserved phenylalanine or tryptophan at the end, this CDR3 is likely a read error. The DNA is left out, because the CDR3 cannot be placed on it with certainty; the CDR3 is given as TCRdb lists it. The CDR3 is CASSATGADTGELLQ. The chain uses TRBV6-4 and TRBJ2-2; the table calls TRBD1, which could not be checked here. Germline values: CDR1 MRHNA, CDR2 SNTAGT. 15 amino acids form the CDR3, both terminal residues included.

Many counts were recorded for this clonotype. V usage is TRBV5-6 and J usage is TRBJ2-7; possibly TRBD1 for D (5 bases). Trimming took 4 bases from V and 0 from J, leaving 17 bases between them. This CDR3 is built from 16 residues. Per the germline V gene, CDR1 is SGHDT and CDR2 is YYEEEE. The CDR3 loop reads CASSVSQGTFSYEQYF. The CDR3 DNA follows: TGTGCCAGCAGCGTTAGCCAGGGTACTTTCTCCTACGAGCAGTACTTC.

The table lists this clonotype with many counts. The V gene is TRBV6-1, the J gene TRBJ2-7; no firm D call. Trimming stripped 5 bases from V and 5 bases from J, with 10 bases between. The germline V gene has CDR1 MNHNS and CDR2 SASEGT. The CDR3 contains 12 residues. The CDR3 loop reads CASSWLMNEQYF. CDR3 in DNA: TGTGCCAGCAGTTGGCTAATGAACGAGCAGTACTTC.

The table lists this clonotype with many counts. A junction boundary mismatches the germline segment, possibly from a read error. The V call is TRBV5-1, the J call TRBJ1-1; D is ambiguous. Germline V lookup: CDR1 SGHRS, CDR2 YFSETQ. The CDR3 is 13 residues long. CDR3 sequence (DNA): TGCGCCAGCACCTTGGCCCTGAACACTGAAGCTTTCTTT. This codes for CASTLALNTEAFF.

There are many counts of this clonotype. The chain combines TRBV25-1 with TRBJ1-2; no firm D call. Germline loops: CDR1 MGHDK, CDR2 SYGVNS. V was cut by 1 base and J by 8 bases, with 5 bases left in between. The CDR3 has 11 residues. The DNA for the CDR3 is TGTGCCAGCAGTGAATTGGGGGGCTACACCTTC. Its translation is CASSELGGYTF.

This rearrangement joins TRBV14 to TRBJ1-5, with 7 nucleotides matching TRBD1. Germline V CDR1 and CDR2: SGHDN, FVKESK. The CDR3 loop spans 15 amino acids. Trimming removed 4 bases from V and 6 bases from J; junction bases left unmatched: 9. The CDR3 sequence: CASSPQAGGFQPQHF. The CDR3 DNA reads as TGTGCCAGCAGCCCCCAAGCAGGGGGATTTCAGCCCCAGCATTTT.

Notes on this clonotype: Given the absence of the conserved phenylalanine or tryptophan at the CDR3 end, a read error is likely. The chain links TRBV9 to TRBJ2-3, with TRBD2 as a possible D gene (5 bases). There are 18 residues in the CDR3. CDR1 and CDR2 (germline): SGDLS, YYNGEE. Trimming shortened V by 1 base and J by 0 bases, and 18 bases separated the two germline ends. The chain's CDR3 is CASSVFGLTGSSTDTQYS. The CDR3 DNA reads TGTGCCAGCAGCGTATTCGGCCTAACGGGAAGCAGCACAGATACGCAGTATTCT.

The chain joins TRBV30 to TRBJ2-3, with D possibly TRBD2 on 6 matching bases. The CDR3 extends over 12 amino acids. Trimming cost V 3 bases and J 4 bases, with 8 bases left between them. Germline V gene data show CDR1 as GTSNPN and CDR2 as SVGIG (reference sequence). The CDR3 bases are TGTGCCTGGAGGGAGGGGTCAGATACGCAGTATTTT. This gives the protein CAWREGSDTQYF.

This clonotype was observed at least ten times. This chain connects TRBV10-1 to TRBJ2-1; 9 nucleotides agree with TRBD1. The V segment lost 6 bases and the J segment 12 bases; nucleotides outside the gene matches: 9. There are 13 residues in the CDR3. Germline CDR1 is WNHNN and CDR2 is SYGVQD (reference sequence). The CDR3 protein is CASSRDRENLQFF. The CDR3 coding sequence is TGCGCCAGCAGCCGGGACAGGGAAAATTTGCAGTTCTTC.

Ten or more counts support this clonotype. The genes are TRBV7-3 and TRBJ2-1, with TRBD2 matching 14 bases. V lost 5 bases and J lost 7; bases outside the gene matches: 7. The germline V gene has CDR1 SGHTA and CDR2 FQGTGA. This CDR3 comprises 16 residues. CDR3 sequence (DNA): TGTGCCAGCAGCGCCGCGGGACTAGCGGGGGAGAATGAGCAGTTCTTC. It yields the protein CASSAAGLAGENEQFF.

By share of the sample, this clonotype is medium-sized. J is TRBJ1-5 and V is TRBV2, with D uncertain. CDR1 and CDR2 from the germline V gene are SNHLY and FYNNEI. V was pared by 6 bases and J by 0 bases, with 6 bases between. This CDR3 contains 13 residues. This CDR3 is CASSVYSNQPQHF. In DNA form, the CDR3 reads TGTGCCAGCAGCGTCTATAGCAATCAGCCCCAGCATTTT. Full variable domain (outside the CDR3, taken from reference TRBV2 and TRBJ1-5): EPEVTQTPSHQVTQMGQEVILRCVPISNHLYFYWYRQILGQKVEFLVSFYNNEISEKSEIFDDQFSVERPDGSNFTLKIRSTKLEDSAMYFCASSVYSNQPQHFGDGTRLSIL.

The chain has TRBV7-6 and TRBJ1-2; no clear D. Germline CDR1 is SGHVS and CDR2 is FNYEAQ. CDR3 length equals 16 residues. The germline V and J ends were trimmed by 1 base and 4 bases, with 16 bases remaining between them. The CDR3 reads CASSLGTAGGPYGYTF. For the CDR3, the DNA is TGTGCCAGCAGCTTAGGAACTGCTGGAGGACCCTATGGCTACACCTTC.

The V gene is TRBV9, the J gene TRBJ2-3, with D perhaps TRBD1 (6 bases). CDR3 length: 13 residues. Germline-derived CDR1 and CDR2 are SGDLS and YYNGEE. Trimming left V 6 bases short and J 4 bases short, with 12 bases between. The CDR3 sequence is CASISRQADTQYF. CDR3 coding DNA: TGTGCCAGCATCTCCAGACAGGCAGATACGCAGTATTTT.

This clonotype was picked up many times. V gene TRBV7-3 combines with J gene TRBJ2-5; D is possibly TRBD2 (6 bases). The CDR3 is 13 amino acids. The V gene lost 3 bases and the J gene lost 2 bases, with 7 bases spanning the gap. The germline V gene has CDR1 SGHTA and CDR2 FQGTGA. CDR3 sequence (DNA): TGTGCCAGCAGCTTTAGCGGTCAAGAGACCCAGTACTTC. Translating gives CASSFSGQETQYF.

This clonotype counts as medium-sized. The rearrangement uses TRBV10-1 and TRBJ2-3, with unresolved D. Trimming shortened V by 0 bases and J by 4 bases, and 8 bases separated the two germline ends. This CDR3 contains 14 residues. Germline lookup yields CDR1 WNHNN and CDR2 SYGVQD (reference sequence). The CDR3: CASSESKEPDTQYF. CDR3 DNA: TGCGCCAGCAGTGAGTCGAAGGAACCAGATACGCAGTATTTT.

This clonotype was recorded many times. The chain uses TRBV6-2 or TRBV6-3 and TRBJ2-3; 10 bases map to TRBD1. This CDR3 contains 15 residues. Germline loops: CDR1 MNHEY, CDR2 SVGEGT. The ends lost 6 bases at V and 6 bases at J; junction bases unmatched: 9. As DNA, the CDR3 is TGTGCCAGCAGGAAACCGGGACAGGGGAGTGATACGCAGTATTTT. Translation gives CASRKPGQGSDTQYF.

This sequence joins TRBV7-2 and TRBJ2-7, with 10 bases lining up with TRBD1. Germline V gene lookup returns CDR1 SGHTA and CDR2 FQGNSA. Losses at the gene ends were 5 bases for V and 3 bases for J; bases not matched to a gene: 7. The CDR3 consists of 15 residues. As DNA, the CDR3 is TGTGCCAGCAGCCAAGACAGGGGGCAGGGCTACGAGCAGTACTTC. Protein sequence: CASSQDRGQGYEQYF.

This clonotype has a single count. Mismatch with germline at one junction end may stem from a read error. The rearrangement joins TRBV28 to TRBJ1-1; no clear D. CDR3 length: 14 residues. Looked up from germline, CDR1 is MDHEN and CDR2 is SYDVKM. This chain's CDR3 is CASSLRSGNTEAFF. The CDR3 DNA reads TGTGCCAGCAGTCTCCGTAGCGGGAACACGGAAGCTTTCTTT.

This clonotype was seen repeatedly, ten times or more. This rearrangement joins TRBV6-2 or TRBV6-3 to TRBJ2-7, with 13 nucleotides matching TRBD2. J was trimmed by 3 bases and V by 6 bases; bases with no gene match: 8. The length of the CDR3 is 16 residues. Germline CDR1 and CDR2: MNHEY and SVGEGT. Here the CDR3 reads CASSGLAGARIYEQYF. As DNA, the CDR3 is TGTGCCAGCAGCGGACTAGCGGGGGCGCGGATCTACGAGCAGTACTTC.

In its sample, this clonotype was seen a few times. As DNA, the CDR3 is TGTGCCAGCAGCCATTACCGGGCTAGCGAATTCCCCGGGGAGCTGTTTTTT. It yields the protein CASSHYRASEFPGELFF. The rearrangement joins TRBV7-2 to TRBJ2-2; perhaps TRBD2 as D (6 bases). V was cut by 5 bases and J by 6 bases, with 22 bases left in between. CDR3 length: 17 amino acids. Germline values: CDR1 SGHTA, CDR2 FQGNSA.

This clonotype was picked up many times. The chain combines TRBV6-4 with TRBJ1-2; 9 nucleotides line up with TRBD1. Germline V gives CDR1 MRHNA, CDR2 SNTAGT. Trimming took 9 bases from V and 11 from J; bases not matched to a gene: 13. This CDR3 has 13 residues. Here the CDR3 reads CASSGQGIIMYTF. CDR3 DNA: TGTGCCAGTTCAGGACAGGGGATAATAATGTACACCTTC.

The genes are TRBV24-1 and TRBJ2-1; 12 positions agree with TRBD1. The CDR3 is 16 amino acids. J lost 4 bases, V lost 4 bases, and 4 bases had no gene match. Germline CDR1 reads KGHDR; CDR2 reads SFDVKD. CDR3 loop: CATSDPGQGAYNEQFF. In DNA, the CDR3 is TGTGCCACCAGTGACCCGGGACAGGGGGCGTACAATGAGCAGTTCTTC.